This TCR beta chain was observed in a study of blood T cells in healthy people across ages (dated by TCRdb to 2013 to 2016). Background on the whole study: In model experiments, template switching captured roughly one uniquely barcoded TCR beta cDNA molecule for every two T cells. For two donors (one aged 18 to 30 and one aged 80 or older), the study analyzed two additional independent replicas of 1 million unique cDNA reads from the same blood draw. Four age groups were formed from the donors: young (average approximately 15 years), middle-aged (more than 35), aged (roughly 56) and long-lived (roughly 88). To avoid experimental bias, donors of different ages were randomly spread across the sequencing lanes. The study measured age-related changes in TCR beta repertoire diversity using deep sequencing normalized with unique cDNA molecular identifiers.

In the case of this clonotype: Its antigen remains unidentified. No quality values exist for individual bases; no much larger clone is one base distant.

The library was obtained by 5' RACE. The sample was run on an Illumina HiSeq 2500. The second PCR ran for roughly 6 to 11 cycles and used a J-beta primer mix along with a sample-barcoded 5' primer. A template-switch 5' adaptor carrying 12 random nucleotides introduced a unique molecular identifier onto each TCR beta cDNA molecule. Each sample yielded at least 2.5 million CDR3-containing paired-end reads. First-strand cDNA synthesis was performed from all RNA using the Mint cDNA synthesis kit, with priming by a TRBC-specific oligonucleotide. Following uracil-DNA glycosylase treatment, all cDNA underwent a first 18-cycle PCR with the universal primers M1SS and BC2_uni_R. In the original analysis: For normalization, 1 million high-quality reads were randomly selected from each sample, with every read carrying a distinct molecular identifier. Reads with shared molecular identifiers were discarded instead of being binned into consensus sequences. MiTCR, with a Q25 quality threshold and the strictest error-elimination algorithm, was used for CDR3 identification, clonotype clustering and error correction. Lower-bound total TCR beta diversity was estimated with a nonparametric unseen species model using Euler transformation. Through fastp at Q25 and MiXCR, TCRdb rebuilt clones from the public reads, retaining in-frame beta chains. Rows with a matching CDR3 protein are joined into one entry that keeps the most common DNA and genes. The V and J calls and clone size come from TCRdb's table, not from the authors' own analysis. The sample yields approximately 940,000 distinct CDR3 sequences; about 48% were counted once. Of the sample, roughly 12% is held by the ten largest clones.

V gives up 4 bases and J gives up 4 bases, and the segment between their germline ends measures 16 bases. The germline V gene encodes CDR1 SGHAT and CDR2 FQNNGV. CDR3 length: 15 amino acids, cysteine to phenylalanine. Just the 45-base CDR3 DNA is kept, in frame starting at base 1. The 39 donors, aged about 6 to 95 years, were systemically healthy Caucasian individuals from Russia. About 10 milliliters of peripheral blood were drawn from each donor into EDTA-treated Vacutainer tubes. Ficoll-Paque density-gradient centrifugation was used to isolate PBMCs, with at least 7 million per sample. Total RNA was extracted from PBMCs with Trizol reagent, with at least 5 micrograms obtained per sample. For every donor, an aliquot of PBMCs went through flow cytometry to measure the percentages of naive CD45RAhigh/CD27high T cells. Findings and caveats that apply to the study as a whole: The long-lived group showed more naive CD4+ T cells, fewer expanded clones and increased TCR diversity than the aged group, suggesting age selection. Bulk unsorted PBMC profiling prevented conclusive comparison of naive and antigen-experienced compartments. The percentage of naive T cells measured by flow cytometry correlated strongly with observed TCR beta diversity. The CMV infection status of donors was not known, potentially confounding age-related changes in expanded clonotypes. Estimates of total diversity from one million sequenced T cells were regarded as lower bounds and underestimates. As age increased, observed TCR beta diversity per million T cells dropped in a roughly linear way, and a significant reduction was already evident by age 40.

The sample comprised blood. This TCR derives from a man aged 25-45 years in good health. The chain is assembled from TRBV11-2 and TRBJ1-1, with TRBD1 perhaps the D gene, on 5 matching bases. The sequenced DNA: TGTGCCAGCAGCTCTGACGGGACTAGGGGCACTGAAGCTTTCTTT. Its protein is CASSSDGTRGTEAFF.